Reported below is one T cell receptor beta chain. The target antigen is unknown. CDR3 length: 12 residues. V gave up 5 bases and J gave up 5 bases; unmatched junction bases: 2. Per germline, CDR1 SGHTA and CDR2 FQGNSA. The data derive from a study of cytomegalovirus exposure and HLA in healthy donors. About the research overall: In a previous analysis, about 100 million unique TCR beta sequences were found from roughly 180 million T cells.

Amplification used 60 Vbeta primers and 13 Jbeta primers. Some clones are missing from TCRdb's copy, which holds only in-frame ones; the method was immunoSEQ multiplex PCR. The table has around 140,000 clones, around a tenth seen once. These donors, healthy bone marrow donors, were studied. Whole-study results and caveats: Highly shared variants forming one cluster were likely a sequencing artifact. Being productive about 87% or about 30% of the time was typical of most TCR beta V segments in an earlier analysis.

The specimen was PBMCs. The chain combines TRBV7-2 with TRBJ2-5, with TRBD1 matching 7 bases. The clonotype originates from a man aged 45 to 65 in good health and CMV-seronegative. CDR3 sequence: CASSRQGETQYF. CDR3 sequence (DNA): TGTGCCAGCAGCCGACAGGGTGAGACCCAGTACTTC. Variable domain in full (rest from reference TRBV7-2 and TRBJ2-5): GAGVSQSPSNKVTEKGKDVELRCDPISGHTALYWYRQSLGQGLEFLIYFQGNSAPDKSGLPSDRFSAERTGGSVSTLTIQRTQQEDSAVYLCASSRQGETQYFGPGTRLLVL.